This T cell receptor beta chain was sequenced for a study of cytomegalovirus exposure and HLA in healthy donors. Study summary: Drawn from HLA-typed donors, tens of millions of unique TCRs were held in an early data release. Study-wide results and caveats: Later analysis placed DRB1 highest and HLA-C lowest in TCR association rates, which differed by HLA locus. Available immune exposure information was restricted to CMV serostatus only.

Primers: 60 Vbeta forward and 13 Jbeta reverse. The data were produced by immunoSEQ multiplex PCR, yet TCRdb's version contains in-frame clones alone and is incomplete. The sample has tens of thousands of clones, 75% seen once. Concerning this clone: The antigen remains undetermined. One end of the junction is discordant with germline, which a read error may explain.

Sequencing input: PBMCs. The clonotype originates from a woman between 40 and 55 years old in good health and CMV-seropositive.

Written as DNA, the CDR3 is TGTGCCAGCAGTGGGTTAGACGGGACAACCGGTTTT. Residues: CASSGLDGTTGF. The chain uses TRBV2 and TRBJ1-4, with TRBD1 as a possible D gene (6 bases). This CDR3 region has 12 residues. Germline V gives CDR1 SNHLY, CDR2 FYNNEI.